These 27 T cell receptor beta chains share one sample of origin, sequenced in a study of persistence of HIV-infected CD4 T cells. Sequencing used immunoSEQ version 4 in survey mode. Sequencing used immunoSEQ multiplex PCR; TCRdb keeps in-frame clones, though not all of them. The table shows over 60,000 clones, with roughly 75% occurring only once. Cells were stimulated with overlapping HIV-1 Gag 15-mer peptides. CD40L-negative CD69-negative CD45RO-high memory CD4+ T cells were sorted as populations depleted of antigen-responding cells. The antigens for these receptors are not known. The sequencing used CD4+ T cells sorted from PBMCs after approximately 20-hour stimulation, collected from a patient who received antiretroviral therapy. The source is an adult man with HIV who was CMV-seropositive.

CDR3 nucleotides: TGCAGTGCTAGTGGTCCCCGGCTCGGCACCTTGGAGAATCAGCCCCAGCATTTT. Amino acids: CSASGPRLGTLENQPQHF. V is TRBV20-1 and J is TRBJ1-5; D remains ambiguous. The CDR3 is made up of 18 amino acids. Germline V gives CDR1 DFQATT, CDR2 SNEGSKA (reference sequence). Trimming removed 3 bases at V and 4 bases at J, with 25 bases between.

The V gene is TRBV15, the J gene TRBJ1-4, with D uncertain. The CDR3 spans 15 residues. With 5 bases removed from V and 4 bases from J, the gap between germline ends came to 14 bases. CDR1 and CDR2 (germline): LNHNV, YYDKDF (reference sequence). CDR3 loop: CATSLPPAVNEKLFF. CDR3 in DNA: TGTGCCACCAGCTTGCCCCCGGCAGTTAATGAAAAACTGTTTTTT.

This sequence joins TRBV7-2 and TRBJ2-7, with 8 nucleotides matching TRBD1. Germline assignment: CDR1 SGHTA and CDR2 FQGNSA. The ends lost 6 bases at V and 1 base at J; junction bases unmatched: 8. This CDR3 has 15 residues. CDR3 residues: CASSLLGQGSYEQYF. CDR3 in DNA: TGTGCCAGCAGTTTGCTTGGACAGGGTTCCTACGAGCAGTACTTC.

This chain links TRBV7-2 with TRBJ2-2, with 7 bases matching TRBD1. This CDR3 spans 15 amino acids. V was pared by 3 bases and J by 6 bases, with 7 bases of the junction left unmatched. Per the germline V gene, CDR1 is SGHTA and CDR2 is FQGNSA. The DNA for the CDR3 is TGTGCCAGCAGCTTCGCGACAGGGATGGCCGGGGAGCTGTTTTTT. Translating it yields CASSFATGMAGELFF. Based on the CDR3 plus reference TRBV7-2 and TRBJ2-2, the full variable domain is GAGVSQSPSNKVTEKGKDVELRCDPISGHTALYWYRQSLGQGLEFLIYFQGNSAPDKSGLPSDRFSAERTGGSVSTLTIQRTQQEDSAVYLCASSFATGMAGELFFGEGSRLTVL.

V gene TRBV18 combines with J gene TRBJ1-5, with 8 bases aligning to TRBD1. The CDR3 runs 14 residues. The trim removed 6 bases at V and 7 bases at J, leaving 8 bases unmatched. Germline CDR1 reads KGHSH; CDR2 reads LQKENI. The CDR3 nucleotides are TGTGCCAGCTCCCTTGAACAGGGGGAGCAGCCCCAGCATTTT. Translated, it gives CASSLEQGEQPQHF.

This clone occurred once. This chain links TRBV19 with TRBJ1-1; 7 nucleotides agree with TRBD1. V lost 4 bases to trimming and J lost 0 bases; unmatched junction nucleotides: 2. This CDR3 region has 14 residues. Germline CDR1 and CDR2: LNHDA and SQIVND (reference sequence). The CDR3 coding sequence is TGTGCCAGTAGTAACGGACAGGTGAACACTGAAGCTTTCTTT. Residues: CASSNGQVNTEAFF. The whole variable domain, remainder taken from reference TRBV19 and TRBJ1-1, is DGGITQSPKYLFRKEGQNVTLSCEQNLNHDAMYWYRQDPGQGLRLIYYSQIVNDFQKGDIAEGYSVSREKKESFPLTVTSAQKNPTAFYLCASSNGQVNTEAFFGQGTRLTVV.

This clone was detected a few times. The chain joins TRBV6-5 to TRBJ1-1; no clear D. CDR3 length: 15 residues. V lost 4 bases, J lost 0 bases, and 12 bases lay in between. Germline lookup yields CDR1 MNHEY and CDR2 SVGAGI. The CDR3 spells CASSSIGMMNTEAFF. The CDR3 DNA follows: TGTGCCAGCAGTTCCATCGGGATGATGAACACTGAAGCTTTCTTT.

This sequence joins TRBV5-8 and TRBJ2-1; TRBD2 aligns across 13 bases. This CDR3 region has 20 residues. The germline V gene encodes CDR1 SGHTS and CDR2 YDEGEE. The DNA for the CDR3 is TGTGCAACAAGTCGGGTGGCGGGACTAGCGGGGCCGAGCTCCTACAATGAGCAGTTCTTC. Its protein is CATSRVAGLAGPSSYNEQFF.

The chain carries TRBV2 and TRBJ2-1; 11 bases align to TRBD2. The germline V gene encodes CDR1 SNHLY and CDR2 FYNNEI. CDR3 length: 14 residues. V was pared by 7 bases and J by 10 bases, with 9 bases of the junction left unmatched. In DNA, the CDR3 is TGTGCCAGCAAAGTAGCGGGGGGGCCTCGGGAGCAGTTCTTC. This codes for CASKVAGGPREQFF.

This clone has just one count. The rearrangement uses TRBV19 and TRBJ2-3; unclear D gene. Trimming cost V 0 bases and J 1 base, with 5 bases left between them. CDR1 and CDR2 (germline): LNHDA, SQIVND (reference sequence). CDR3 length: 14 amino acids. CDR3 region: CASSIDPGTDTQYF. In DNA, the CDR3 is TGTGCCAGTAGTATAGATCCCGGCACAGATACGCAGTATTTT.

The V gene is TRBV3-1 (or the pseudogene TRBV3-2), the J gene TRBJ1-6; D call uncertain. The V and J ends lost 0 bases and 8 bases respectively, with 8 bases between them. CDR3 length: 14 amino acids. Germline V gene sequence: CDR1 LGHDT, CDR2 YNNKEL (reference sequence). For the CDR3, the DNA is TGTGCCAGCAGCCAAGACTACACGTATTCACCCCTCCACTTT. Amino acids: CASSQDYTYSPLHF.

The chain couples TRBV28 to TRBJ1-2, with 7 bases identical to TRBD1. The CDR3 is 15 residues long. Germline V gives CDR1 MDHEN, CDR2 SYDVKM. The V and J ends lost 5 bases and 4 bases, in that order; junction bases with no gene match: 10. CDR3 amino acids: CASSAGTASSYGYTF. The CDR3 DNA follows: TGTGCCAGCAGTGCCGGGACAGCCTCCTCCTATGGCTACACCTTC.

The chain uses TRBV18 and TRBJ2-1; D not resolved. The CDR3 is 14 amino acids. V was clipped by 4 bases and J by 0 bases, with 7 bases between them. Germline CDR1 reads KGHSH; CDR2 reads LQKENI. The CDR3 here is CASSQGSSYNEQFF. CDR3 coding DNA: TGTGCCAGCTCACAGGGAAGCTCCTACAATGAGCAGTTCTTC.

The genes are TRBV5-1 and TRBJ2-3; 9 bases are a match to TRBD1. This CDR3 contains 15 residues. Germline CDR1 SGHRS, CDR2 YFSETQ. The J segment lost 0 bases and the V segment lost 4 bases, leaving 3 bases of the junction unmatched. CDR3 amino acids: CASSTQGASTDTQYF. The CDR3 DNA sequence: TGCGCCAGCAGCACACAGGGGGCTAGCACAGATACGCAGTATTTT.

V is TRBV5-8 and J is TRBJ2-7; TRBD1 might be the D (6 bases). The V end was cut by 4 bases, the J end by 6 bases, with 17 bases between. CDR1 is SGHTS and CDR2 is YDEGEE in the germline V gene. The CDR3 totals 14 residues. CDR3 sequence (DNA): TGTGCCAGCAGCCGGCGACAGGTTAGGGGCGAGCAGTACTTC. As protein: CASSRRQVRGEQYF.

This clone appeared a single time. The chain uses TRBV23-1 and TRBJ2-6; D might be TRBD2 (6 bases). TRBV23-1 is noted as an ORF with a role that remains uncertain. This CDR3 is 18 amino acids long. V was trimmed by 0 bases and J by 3 bases, leaving 15 bases between them. The CDR3 nucleotides read TGCGCCAGCAGTCAATCGGGGGGAGGCAGGTTTGGGGCCAACGTCCTGACTTTC. Residues: CASSQSGGGRFGANVLTF.

The genes are TRBV18 and TRBJ2-3; tentatively, D is TRBD1 (6 bases). The CDR3 is made up of 15 amino acids. Trimming removed 3 bases at V and 2 bases at J, with 12 bases between. The germline V gene encodes CDR1 KGHSH and CDR2 LQKENI. The chain's CDR3 is CASSPSQGNTDTQYF. CDR3 in DNA: TGTGCCAGCTCACCCTCACAGGGAAACACAGATACGCAGTATTTT.

The chain carries TRBV6-2 or TRBV6-3 and TRBJ2-1; possibly TRBD2 for D (6 bases). Trimming took off 6 bases at V and 2 bases at J, with 14 bases between the two ends. The CDR3 has 15 residues. Germline V CDR1 and CDR2: MNHEY, SVGEGT. CDR3 coding DNA: TGTGCCAGCAGCCCTACTAGCCAAGCCTACAATGAGCAGTTCTTC. It specifies CASSPTSQAYNEQFF.

This clone was recorded only once. The CDR3 here is CASSSTGRVRGNEQFF. As DNA, the CDR3 is TGCGCCAGCAGCTCCACCGGGAGGGTTCGGGGTAATGAGCAGTTCTTC. The chain links TRBV5-1 to TRBJ2-1; 8 nucleotides line up with TRBD2. The CDR3 spans 16 residues. V lost 3 bases and J lost 7; bases outside the gene matches: 12. Germline V gene lookup returns CDR1 SGHRS and CDR2 YFSETQ.

This CDR3 is CASSPRTGKLYEQYF. In nucleotides, the CDR3 is TGTGCCAGCAGTCCTCGGACAGGGAAGCTCTACGAGCAGTACTTC. V gene TRBV28 combines with J gene TRBJ2-7; 8 nucleotides match TRBD1. Germline V gene sequence: CDR1 MDHEN, CDR2 SYDVKM. CDR3 length: 15 residues. V shed 5 bases, J shed 3 bases, and the junction held 9 bases outside the gene matches.

The chain employs TRBV19 and TRBJ1-5; 7 nucleotides line up with TRBD1. The CDR3 loop spans 13 amino acids. The V gene's germline CDR1 is LNHDA and CDR2 SQIVND (reference sequence). V lost 0 bases, J lost 11 bases, and 4 bases stayed unmatched. In DNA, the CDR3 is TGTGCCAGTAGTATAGATCCGACAGGGTCCCAGCATTTT. Translation gives CASSIDPTGSQHF. The complete variable domain, with remaining parts taken from reference TRBV19 and TRBJ1-5, reads DGGITQSPKYLFRKEGQNVTLSCEQNLNHDAMYWYRQDPGQGLRLIYYSQIVNDFQKGDIAEGYSVSREKKESFPLTVTSAQKNPTAFYLCASSIDPTGSQHFGDGTRLSIL.

This clone was seen at least ten times. The rearrangement uses TRBV19 and TRBJ1-5; D may be TRBD1 (5 bases). The CDR3 length is 17 residues. Trimming stripped 7 bases from V and 9 bases from J, with 28 bases between. CDR1 and CDR2 from the germline V gene are LNHDA and SQIVND (reference sequence). CDR3 sequence: CASTAIRGLGIRRPQHF. In DNA, the CDR3 is TGTGCCAGTACCGCGATCCGGGGACTCGGAATACGGAGGCCCCAGCATTTT.

This clone was observed a single time. This chain joins TRBV20-1 and TRBJ1-1, with 8 bases identical to TRBD1. The junction had 6 bases not matched to a gene; V was cut back by 4 bases and J by 5 bases. The CDR3 has 13 amino acids. CDR1 is DFQATT and CDR2 is SNEGSKA in the germline V gene (reference sequence). For the CDR3, the DNA is TGCAGTGCTACTGACAGGGGTAGTACTGAAGCTTTCTTT. Translation: CSATDRGSTEAFF.

This chain connects TRBV11-2 to TRBJ1-1; tentative D call: TRBD1 (5 bases). Trimming took off 1 base at V and 6 bases at J, with 18 bases between the two ends. The CDR3 is made up of 16 amino acids. CDR1 is SGHAT, CDR2 FQNNGV, per germline. CDR3 amino acids: CASSLGMGGRAAEAFF. DNA for the CDR3: TGTGCCAGCAGCTTAGGGATGGGGGGACGGGCTGCTGAAGCTTTCTTT.

This clone occurred once. The gene calls are TRBV19 and TRBJ1-5; the D is unclear. The CDR3 loop spans 13 amino acids. The germline V and J ends were trimmed by 3 bases and 6 bases, with 9 bases remaining between them. Germline V gene data show CDR1 as LNHDA and CDR2 as SQIVND (reference sequence). As DNA, the CDR3 is TGTGCCAGTAGTATCGTTGAGAGTCAGCCCCAGCATTTT. Amino acid sequence: CASSIVESQPQHF. The full variable domain, completed using reference TRBV19 and TRBJ1-5, is DGGITQSPKYLFRKEGQNVTLSCEQNLNHDAMYWYRQDPGQGLRLIYYSQIVNDFQKGDIAEGYSVSREKKESFPLTVTSAQKNPTAFYLCASSIVESQPQHFGDGTRLSIL.

V usage is TRBV4-1 and J usage is TRBJ2-5, with TRBD2 matching over 10 bases. Germline V gives CDR1 MGHRA, CDR2 YSYEKL. The CDR3 consists of 15 residues. V shed 4 bases, J shed 5 bases, and the junction held 7 bases outside the gene matches. Here the CDR3 reads CASSREAGGPETQYF. In nucleotides, the CDR3 is TGCGCCAGCAGCCGGGAAGCGGGGGGGCCGGAGACCCAGTACTTC.

This clone has just one count. The V and J genes are TRBV19 and TRBJ1-5; D may be TRBD1 (6 bases). CDR1 and CDR2 (germline): LNHDA, SQIVND (reference sequence). CDR3 length: 14 amino acids. Trimming shortened V by 5 bases and J by 3 bases, and 11 bases separated the two germline ends. The DNA for the CDR3 is TGTGCCAGTAGTCTACAGGGACCCAATCAGCCCCAGCATTTT. This sequence encodes CASSLQGPNQPQHF.